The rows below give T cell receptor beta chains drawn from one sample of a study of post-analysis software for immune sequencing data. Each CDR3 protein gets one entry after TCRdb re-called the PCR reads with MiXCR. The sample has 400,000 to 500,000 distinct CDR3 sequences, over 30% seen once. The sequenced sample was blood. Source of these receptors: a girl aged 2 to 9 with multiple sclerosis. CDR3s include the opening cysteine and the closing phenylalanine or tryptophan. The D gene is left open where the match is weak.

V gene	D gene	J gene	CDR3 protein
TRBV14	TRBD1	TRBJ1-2	CASSQPDRGNYGYTF
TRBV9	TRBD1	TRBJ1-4	CASSANTGEGNEKLFF
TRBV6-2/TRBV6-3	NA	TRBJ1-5	CASSYRRQMTRNQPQHF
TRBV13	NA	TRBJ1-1	CASSSDRRAEAFF
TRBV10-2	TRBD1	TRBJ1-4	CASSPRGREKLFF
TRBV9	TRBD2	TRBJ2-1	CASTRSGGDAYNEQFF
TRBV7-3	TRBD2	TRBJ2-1	CASSYPGGGRHEQFF
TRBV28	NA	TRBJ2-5	CASSRPSMGGQETQYF
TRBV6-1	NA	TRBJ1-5	CASTENSNQPQHF
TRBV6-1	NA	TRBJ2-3	CASSENSGSTDTQYF
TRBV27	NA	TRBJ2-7	CASGEVGASYEQYF
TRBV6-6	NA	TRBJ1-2	CASAQAGEGYTF
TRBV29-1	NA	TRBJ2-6	CSVEGSGGASSGANVLTF
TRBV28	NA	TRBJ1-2	CASSQVYGYTF
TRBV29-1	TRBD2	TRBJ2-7	CSVPSGVSSYEQYF
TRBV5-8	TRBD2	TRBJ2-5	CASSLDYGTSVSETQYF
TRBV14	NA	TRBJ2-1	CASSQKPHRNEQFF
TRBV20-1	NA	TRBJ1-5	CSARDRVRGNQPQHF
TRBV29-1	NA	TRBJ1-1	CSAGGPGEAFF
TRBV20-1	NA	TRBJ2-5	CSAIGTASVKETQYF
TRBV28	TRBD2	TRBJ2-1	CASSWIPGLRYNEQFF
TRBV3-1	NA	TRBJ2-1	CAWSFMGEQFF
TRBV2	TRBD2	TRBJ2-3	CASRRLAVPPDTQYF
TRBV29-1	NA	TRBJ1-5	CSVAVYSNQPQHF
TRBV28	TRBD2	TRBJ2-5	CASNLAGVAQETQYF
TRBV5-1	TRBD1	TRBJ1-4	CASRTDRGLGDEKLFF
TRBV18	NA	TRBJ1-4	CASSPGLDSNEKLFF
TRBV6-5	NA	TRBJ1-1	CASSYGVGNTEAFF
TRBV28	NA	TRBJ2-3	CASSLFSPPLGTQYF
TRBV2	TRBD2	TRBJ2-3	CASRLLAGVASTDTQYF
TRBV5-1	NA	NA	CASSLAVRGFGLDEQYF
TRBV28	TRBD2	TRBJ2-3	CASSLASGIRTDTQYF
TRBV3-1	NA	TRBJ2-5	CASSQGKGLRETQYF
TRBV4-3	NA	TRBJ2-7	CASSQEGGKYEQYF
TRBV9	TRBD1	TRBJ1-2	CASSVHNRGRDNYGYTF
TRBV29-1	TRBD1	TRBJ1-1	CSVFTGAGEAFF
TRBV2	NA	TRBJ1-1	CASSGGLGLTNTEAFF
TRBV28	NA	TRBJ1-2	CASSLLTSNYGYTF
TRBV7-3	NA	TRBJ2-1	CASSLMVPQVKEQFF
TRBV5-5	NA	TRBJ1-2	CASSLEGRAHYGYTF
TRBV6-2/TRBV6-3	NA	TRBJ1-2	CASSYHGTQDGYTF
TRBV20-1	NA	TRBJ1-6	CSTRARRSSYNSPLHF
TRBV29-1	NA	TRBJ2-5	CSPFAVLQETQYF
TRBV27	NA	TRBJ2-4	CASKGHNSLAKNIQYF
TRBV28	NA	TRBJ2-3	CASSFGLADSTDTQYF